This passage covers 2 T cell receptor beta chains from one sample sequenced in a study of CD8+ T cells in alopecia areata. RNA was extracted and reverse transcribed into cDNA as the sequencing template. Sequencing was performed with immunoSEQ multiplex PCR; in TCRdb, only in-frame clones are kept and a portion is missing. The table has more than 100,000 clones, less than 70% seen once. Sequenced sample: CD4+ T cells sorted from blood. Receptor source: a human donor in good health.

This clone was observed a few times. The V and J genes are TRBV12-5 and TRBJ2-3; D may be TRBD1 (6 bases). This CDR3 comprises 12 residues. V was trimmed by 6 bases and J by 4 bases, leaving 8 bases between them. CDR1 LGHNT and CDR2 FRNRAP come from the germline V gene. CDR3 region: CASGTGSDTQYF. DNA for the CDR3: TGTGCTAGTGGGACAGGCTCAGATACGCAGTATTTT.

The rearrangement joins TRBV11-2 to TRBJ2-3; D remains ambiguous. The V gene lost 8 bases and the J gene lost 0 bases, with 12 bases spanning the gap. The CDR3 totals 14 residues. The germline CDR1 and CDR2 sequences are SGHAT and FQNNGV. In DNA, the CDR3 is TGTGCCAGCCGGGTGTCATCTAGCACAGATACGCAGTATTTT. This encodes CASRVSSSTDTQYF.